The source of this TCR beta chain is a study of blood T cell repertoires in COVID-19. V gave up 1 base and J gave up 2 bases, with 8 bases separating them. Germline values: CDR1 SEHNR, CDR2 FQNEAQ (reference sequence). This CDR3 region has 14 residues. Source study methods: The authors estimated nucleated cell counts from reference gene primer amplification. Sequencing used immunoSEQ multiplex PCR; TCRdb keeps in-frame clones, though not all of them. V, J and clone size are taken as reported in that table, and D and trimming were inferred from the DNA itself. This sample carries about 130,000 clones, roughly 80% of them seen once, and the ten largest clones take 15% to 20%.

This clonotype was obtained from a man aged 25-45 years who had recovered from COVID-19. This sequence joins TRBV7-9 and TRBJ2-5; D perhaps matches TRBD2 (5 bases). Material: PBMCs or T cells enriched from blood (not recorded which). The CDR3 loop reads CASSLVASQETQYF. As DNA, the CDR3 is TGTGCCAGCAGCTTAGTAGCGTCTCAAGAGACCCAGTACTTC.